The present T cell receptor beta chain was sequenced within a study of blood T cell repertoires in COVID-19. In the study overall: Samples of COVID-19 (acute and convalescent) were obtained from the United States, Italy and Spain.

Trimming stripped 6 bases from V and 0 bases from J, with 12 bases between. Germline CDR1 LNHDA, CDR2 SQIVND (reference sequence). The CDR3 contains 15 residues. Measured with immunoSEQ multiplex PCR; TCRdb has only the in-frame clones, and not every one. The top ten hold 5.5% to 6.5% of the sample, which has over 200,000 clones, around nine tenths seen once. Sequenced: peripheral blood. The rearrangement links TRBV19 to TRBJ2-1, with D unclear. The receptor was derived from a man aged 60 to 69 who had recovered from COVID-19. CDR3: CASSRLENSYNEQFF. CDR3 bases: TGTGCCAGTAGCAGACTTGAGAACTCCTACAATGAGCAGTTCTTC.